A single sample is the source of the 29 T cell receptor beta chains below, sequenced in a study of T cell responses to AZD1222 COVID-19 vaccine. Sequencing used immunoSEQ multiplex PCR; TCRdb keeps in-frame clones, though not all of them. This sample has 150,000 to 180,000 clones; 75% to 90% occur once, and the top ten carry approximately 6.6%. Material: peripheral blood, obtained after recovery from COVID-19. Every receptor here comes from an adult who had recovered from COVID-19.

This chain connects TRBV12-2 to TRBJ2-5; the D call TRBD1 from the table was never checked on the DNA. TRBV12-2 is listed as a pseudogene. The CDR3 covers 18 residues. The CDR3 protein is CASRLGGAGTGSQETQYF. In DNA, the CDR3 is TGTGCAAGTCGCTTAGGGGGGGCCGGGACAGGGTCTCAAGAGACCCAGTACTTC.

The CDR3: CASIGTPCRSGNTIYF. The CDR3 nucleotides read TGCGCCAGCATTGGGACACCCTGCCGGTCTGGAAACACCATATATTTT. The chain combines TRBV23-1 with TRBJ1-3; weak D call: TRBD1 (6 bases). TRBV23-1 is classed as an ORF, of uncertain function. V lost 7 bases, J lost 1 base, and 17 bases lay in between. This CDR3 has 16 amino acids.

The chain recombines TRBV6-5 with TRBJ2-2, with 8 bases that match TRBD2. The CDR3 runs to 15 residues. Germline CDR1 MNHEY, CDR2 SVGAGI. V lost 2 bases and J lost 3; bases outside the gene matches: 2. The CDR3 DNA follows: TGTGCCAGCAGTTACGGTAGCGGGGACACCGGGGAGCTGTTTTTT. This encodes CASSYGSGDTGELFF.

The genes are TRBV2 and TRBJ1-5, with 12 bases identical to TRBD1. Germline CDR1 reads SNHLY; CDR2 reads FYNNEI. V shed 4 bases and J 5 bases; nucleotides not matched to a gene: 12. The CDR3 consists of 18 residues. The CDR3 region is CASSVPGQGAQVDQPQHF. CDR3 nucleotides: TGTGCCAGCAGTGTTCCGGGACAGGGGGCCCAGGTCGATCAGCCCCAGCATTTT.

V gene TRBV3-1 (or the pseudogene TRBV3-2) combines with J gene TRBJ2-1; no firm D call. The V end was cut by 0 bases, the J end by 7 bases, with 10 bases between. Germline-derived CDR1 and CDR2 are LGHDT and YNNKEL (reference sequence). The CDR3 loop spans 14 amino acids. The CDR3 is CASSQDYPGNEQFF. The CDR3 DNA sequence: TGTGCCAGCAGCCAAGACTACCCCGGAAATGAGCAGTTCTTC.

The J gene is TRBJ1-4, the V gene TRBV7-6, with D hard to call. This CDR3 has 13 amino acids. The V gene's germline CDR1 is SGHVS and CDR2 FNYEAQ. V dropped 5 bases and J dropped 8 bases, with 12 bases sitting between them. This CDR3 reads CASSLSLWEKLFF. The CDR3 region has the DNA TGTGCCAGCAGCCTCAGTCTTTGGGAAAAACTGTTTTTT.

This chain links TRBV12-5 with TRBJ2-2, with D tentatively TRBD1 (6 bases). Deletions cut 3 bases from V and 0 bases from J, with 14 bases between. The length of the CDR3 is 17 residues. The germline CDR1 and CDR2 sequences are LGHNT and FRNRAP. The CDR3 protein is CASGFTGIIANTGELFF. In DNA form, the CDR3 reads TGTGCTAGTGGTTTTACAGGGATAATTGCGAACACCGGGGAGCTGTTTTTT.

The CDR3 region has the DNA TGTGCCAGCAGGGAGACAGGGGGTCGCGAGACCCAGTACTTC. As protein: CASRETGGRETQYF. The rearrangement uses TRBV6-5 and TRBJ2-5, with 9 bases lining up with TRBD1. Per the germline V gene, CDR1 is MNHEY and CDR2 is SVGAGI. The CDR3 is 14 residues long. V dropped 6 bases and J dropped 5; count of bases not matched to a gene: 7.

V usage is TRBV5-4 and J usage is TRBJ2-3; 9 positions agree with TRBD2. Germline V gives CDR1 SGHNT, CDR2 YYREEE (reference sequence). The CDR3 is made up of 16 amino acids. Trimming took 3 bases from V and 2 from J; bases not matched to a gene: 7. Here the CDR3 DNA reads TGTGCCAGCAGCTCCGCGGGGACTAGCCCCACAGATACGCAGTATTTT. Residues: CASSSAGTSPTDTQYF.

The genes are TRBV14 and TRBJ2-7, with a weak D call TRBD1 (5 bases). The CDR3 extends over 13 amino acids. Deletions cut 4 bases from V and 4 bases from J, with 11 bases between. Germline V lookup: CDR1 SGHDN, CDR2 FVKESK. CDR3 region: CASSPRGRYEQYF. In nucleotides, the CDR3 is TGTGCCAGCAGCCCTAGGGGTCGGTACGAGCAGTACTTC.

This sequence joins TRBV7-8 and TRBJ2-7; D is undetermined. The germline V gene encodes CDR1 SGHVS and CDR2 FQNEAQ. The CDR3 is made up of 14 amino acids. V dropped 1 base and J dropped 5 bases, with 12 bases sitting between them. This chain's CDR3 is CASSLGSTYHEQYF. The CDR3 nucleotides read TGTGCCAGCAGCTTAGGCAGTACTTACCACGAGCAGTACTTC. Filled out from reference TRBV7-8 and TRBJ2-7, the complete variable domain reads GAGVSQSPRYKVAKRGQDVALRCDPISGHVSLFWYQQALGQGPEFLTYFQNEAQLDKSGLPSDRFFAERPEGSVSTLKIQRTQQEDSAVYLCASSLGSTYHEQYFGPGTRLTVT.

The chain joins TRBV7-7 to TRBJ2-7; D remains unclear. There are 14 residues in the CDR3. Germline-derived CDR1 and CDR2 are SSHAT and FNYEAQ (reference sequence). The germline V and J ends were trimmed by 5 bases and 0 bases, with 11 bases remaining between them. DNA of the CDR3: TGTGCCAGCAGCGTCTCGGAGTTCTCCTACGAGCAGTACTTC. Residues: CASSVSEFSYEQYF.

The CDR3 DNA reads as TGTGCCAGCAGCTTATGTCCGGGAGAGTTCTCCTACGAGCAGTACTTC. This sequence encodes CASSLCPGEFSYEQYF. The chain is built from TRBV21-1 and TRBJ2-7; the table calls TRBD2, which could not be checked here. TRBV21-1 is termed a pseudogene. The CDR3 is 16 residues long.

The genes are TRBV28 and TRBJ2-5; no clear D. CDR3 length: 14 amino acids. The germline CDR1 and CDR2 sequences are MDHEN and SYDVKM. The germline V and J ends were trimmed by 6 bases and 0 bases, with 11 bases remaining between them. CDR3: CASRMARDQETQYF. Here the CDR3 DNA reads TGTGCCAGCAGAATGGCCCGGGACCAAGAGACCCAGTACTTC. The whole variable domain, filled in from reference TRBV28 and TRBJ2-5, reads DVKVTQSSRYLVKRTGEKVFLECVQDMDHENMFWYRQDPGLGLRLIYFSYDVKMKEKGDIPEGYSVSREKKERFSLILESASTNQTSMYLCASRMARDQETQYFGPGTRLLVL.

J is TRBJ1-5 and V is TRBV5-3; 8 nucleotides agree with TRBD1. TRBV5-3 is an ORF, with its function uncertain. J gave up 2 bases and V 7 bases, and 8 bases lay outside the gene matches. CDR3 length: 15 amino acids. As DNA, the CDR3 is TGTGCCAGAGGATGGACAGGGTACGGCAATCAGCCCCAGCATTTT. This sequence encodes CARGWTGYGNQPQHF.

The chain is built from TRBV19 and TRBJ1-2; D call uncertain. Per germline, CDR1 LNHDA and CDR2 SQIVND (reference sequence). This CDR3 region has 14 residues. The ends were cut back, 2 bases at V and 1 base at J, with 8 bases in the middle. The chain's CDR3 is CASSISGNNYGYTF. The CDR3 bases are TGTGCCAGTAGTATATCGGGAAATAACTATGGCTACACCTTC.

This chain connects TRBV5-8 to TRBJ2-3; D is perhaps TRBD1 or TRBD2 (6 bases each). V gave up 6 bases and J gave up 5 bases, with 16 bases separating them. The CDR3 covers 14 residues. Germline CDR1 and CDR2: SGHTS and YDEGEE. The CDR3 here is CASNGRGGGDTQYF. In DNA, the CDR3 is TGTGCCAGCAATGGAAGAGGGGGAGGAGATACGCAGTATTTT.

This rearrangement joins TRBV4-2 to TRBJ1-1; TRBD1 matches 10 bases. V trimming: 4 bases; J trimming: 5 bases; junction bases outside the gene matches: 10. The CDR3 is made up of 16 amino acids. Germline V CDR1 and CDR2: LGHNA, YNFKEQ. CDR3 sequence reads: CASSPSAGQGVTEAFF. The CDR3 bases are TGTGCCAGCAGCCCGAGTGCAGGACAGGGGGTAACTGAAGCTTTCTTT.

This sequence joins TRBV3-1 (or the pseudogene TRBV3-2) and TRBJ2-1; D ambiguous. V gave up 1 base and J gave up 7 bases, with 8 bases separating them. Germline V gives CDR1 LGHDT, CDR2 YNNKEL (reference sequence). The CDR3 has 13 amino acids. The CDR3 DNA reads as TGTGCCAGCAGCCAAGTAGTCCGGAATGAGCAGTTCTTC. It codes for CASSQVVRNEQFF.

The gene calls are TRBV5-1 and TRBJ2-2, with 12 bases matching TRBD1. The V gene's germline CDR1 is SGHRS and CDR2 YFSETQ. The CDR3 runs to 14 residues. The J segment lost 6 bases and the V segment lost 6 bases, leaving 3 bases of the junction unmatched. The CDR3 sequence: CASKGQGASGELFF. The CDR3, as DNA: TGCGCCAGCAAGGGACAGGGGGCTTCCGGGGAGCTGTTTTTT.

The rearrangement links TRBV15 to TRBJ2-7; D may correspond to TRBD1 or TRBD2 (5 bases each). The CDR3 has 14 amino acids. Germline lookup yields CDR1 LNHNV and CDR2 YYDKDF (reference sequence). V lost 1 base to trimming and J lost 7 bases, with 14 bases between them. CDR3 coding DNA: TGTGCCACCAGCAGAGGGGTGGGGGAACGGGAGCAGTACTTC. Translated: CATSRGVGEREQYF.

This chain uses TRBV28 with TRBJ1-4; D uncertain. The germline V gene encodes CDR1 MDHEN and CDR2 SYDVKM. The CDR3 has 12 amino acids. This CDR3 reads CGTRTSNEKLFF. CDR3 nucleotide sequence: TGTGGTACCCGAACCAGTAATGAAAAACTGTTTTTT.

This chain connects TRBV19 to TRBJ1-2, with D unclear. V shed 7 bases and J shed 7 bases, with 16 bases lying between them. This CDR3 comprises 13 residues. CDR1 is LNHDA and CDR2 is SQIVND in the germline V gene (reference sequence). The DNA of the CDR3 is TGTGCCAGTACCCGATCTCTCGTCCCTGGCTACACCTTC. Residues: CASTRSLVPGYTF.

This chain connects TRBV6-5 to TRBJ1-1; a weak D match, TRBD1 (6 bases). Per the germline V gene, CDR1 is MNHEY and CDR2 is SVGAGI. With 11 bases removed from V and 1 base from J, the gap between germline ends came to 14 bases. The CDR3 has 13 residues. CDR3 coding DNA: TGTGCCGTCCTGGGGGCGGGGAACACTGAAGCTTTCTTT. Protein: CAVLGAGNTEAFF.

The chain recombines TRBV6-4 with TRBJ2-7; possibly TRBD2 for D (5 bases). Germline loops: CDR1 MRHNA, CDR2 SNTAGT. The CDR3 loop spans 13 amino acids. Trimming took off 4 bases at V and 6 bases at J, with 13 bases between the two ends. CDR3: CASSVKLVGEQYF. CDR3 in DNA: TGTGCCAGCAGTGTCAAACTAGTTGGCGAGCAGTACTTC.

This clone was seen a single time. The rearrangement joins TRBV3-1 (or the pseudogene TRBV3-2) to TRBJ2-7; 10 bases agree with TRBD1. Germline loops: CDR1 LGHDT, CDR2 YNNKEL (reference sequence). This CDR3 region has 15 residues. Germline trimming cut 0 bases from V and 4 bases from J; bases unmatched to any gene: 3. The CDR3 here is CASSQDGTGDYEQYF. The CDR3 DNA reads TGTGCCAGCAGCCAAGATGGGACAGGGGATTACGAGCAGTACTTC.

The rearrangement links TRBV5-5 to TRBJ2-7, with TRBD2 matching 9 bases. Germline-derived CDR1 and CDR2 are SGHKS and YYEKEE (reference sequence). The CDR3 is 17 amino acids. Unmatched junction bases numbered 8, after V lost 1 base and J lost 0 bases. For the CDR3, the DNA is TGTGCCAGCAGCTTGCAAGCGGGGGGCCAAAGCTCCTACGAGCAGTACTTC. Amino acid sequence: CASSLQAGGQSSYEQYF.

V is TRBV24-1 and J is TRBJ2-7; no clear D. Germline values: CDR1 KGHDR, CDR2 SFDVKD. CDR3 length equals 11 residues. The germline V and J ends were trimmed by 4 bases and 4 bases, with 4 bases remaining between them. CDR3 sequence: CATSDRYEQYF. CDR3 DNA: TGTGCCACCAGTGACAGGTACGAGCAGTACTTC.

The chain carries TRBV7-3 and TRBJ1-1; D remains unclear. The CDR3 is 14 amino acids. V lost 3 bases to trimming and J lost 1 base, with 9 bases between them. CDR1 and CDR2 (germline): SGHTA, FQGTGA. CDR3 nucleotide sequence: TGTGCCAGCAGCTTCGGGCAGTCGAACACTGAAGCTTTCTTT. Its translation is CASSFGQSNTEAFF.